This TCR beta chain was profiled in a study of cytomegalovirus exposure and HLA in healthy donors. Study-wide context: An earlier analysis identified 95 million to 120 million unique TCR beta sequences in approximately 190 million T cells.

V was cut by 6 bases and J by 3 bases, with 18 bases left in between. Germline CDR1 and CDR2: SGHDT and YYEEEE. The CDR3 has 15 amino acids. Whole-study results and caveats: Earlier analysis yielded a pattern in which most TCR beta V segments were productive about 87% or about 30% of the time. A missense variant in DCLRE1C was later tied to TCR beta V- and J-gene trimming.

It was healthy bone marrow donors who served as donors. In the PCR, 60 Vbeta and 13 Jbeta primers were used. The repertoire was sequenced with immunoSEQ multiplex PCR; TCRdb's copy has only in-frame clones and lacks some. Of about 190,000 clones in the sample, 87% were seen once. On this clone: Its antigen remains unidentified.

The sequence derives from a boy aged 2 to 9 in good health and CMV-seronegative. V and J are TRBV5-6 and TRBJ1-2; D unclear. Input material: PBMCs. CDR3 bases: TGTGCCAGCACCCGTAGAGTGGTAGCTCACTATGGCTACACCTTC. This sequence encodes CASTRRVVAHYGYTF.